This record covers a single TCR beta chain. Libraries were prepared by immunoSEQ multiplex PCR; TCRdb keeps only in-frame clonotypes and omits some of them. The repertoire holds about 360,000 clones, with 65% to 90% as singletons. These data come from a study of blood T cell repertoires in COVID-19. Across the study: PBMCs, B-cell-depleted T cells, or T cells provided the cDNA or gDNA that made up the material.

Sequencing input: peripheral blood. The receptor was derived from a woman in her sixties with COVID-19, enrolled during active disease.

In nucleotides, the CDR3 is TGTGCCAGCAGCGTGGCGGTGAACACCGGGGAGCTGTTTTTT. Its protein product is CASSVAVNTGELFF. The rearrangement uses TRBV9 and TRBJ2-2, with D unresolved. The CDR3 runs 14 residues. Looked up from germline, CDR1 is SGDLS and CDR2 is YYNGEE. Trimming removed 2 bases from V and 1 base from J, with 6 bases in between.